Listed below are T cell receptor beta chains from one sample, sequenced in a study of T cells in Graves' hyperthyroidism and ophthalmopathy. One entry per CDR3 protein results from TCRdb running MiXCR on the multiplex PCR reads. Of over 450,000 distinct CDR3 sequences in the sample, approximately 14% are singletons; the top ten hold roughly 17%. Specimen: blood. Receptor source: a woman aged 18-30 years with Graves' hyperthyroidism. Each CDR3 is given with its conserved first and last residue. Each record gives: D gene, J gene, clone size, V gene, CDR3 DNA, CDR3 protein. D genes are given only for firm matches. Some rows mark clone size as missing; the rest say once, few, many or name a class of expanded clone.

NA TRBJ2-7 NA TRBV5-1 TGCGCCAGCAGCTTGGCCCCGGGACACTCCTACGAGCAGTACTTC CASSLAPGHSYEQYF
TRBD1 TRBJ1-1 few TRBV5-1 TGCGCCAGCAGCTTGGCAGGGGGCTTTGGGATGAACACTGAAGCTTTCTTT CASSLAGGFGMNTEAFF
NA TRBJ2-7 many TRBV15 TGTGCCACCAGTCGTCCCGCGGGACAGAGCTACGAGCAGTACTTC CATSRPAGQSYEQYF
NA TRBJ1-3 NA TRBV19 TGTGCCAGTAGATCCGGGGGGGGAGCTGGAAACACCATATATTTT CASRSGGGAGNTIYF
NA TRBJ2-5 NA TRBV6-2/TRBV6-3 TGTGCCAGCAGTTACTCGACGGGGGCCGTAGAGACCCAGTACTTC CASSYSTGAVETQYF
TRBD2 TRBJ2-5 many TRBV5-1 TGCGCCAGCAGTTCGACTAGCACAGAGACCCAGTACTTC CASSSTSTETQYF
NA TRBJ1-6 many TRBV6-1 TGTGCCAGCAGTTCCCAGAAGGGGGGATTCAAGGGGGATTCACCCCTCCACTTT CASSSQKGGFKGDSPLHF
NA TRBJ2-1 NA TRBV5-6 TGTGCCAGCAGCTTACTAGAGGCGCAGTTCTTC CASSLLEAQFF
NA TRBJ2-3 many TRBV15 TGTGCCACCAGCAGACCTGGCCTCGGGACGCAGTATTTT CATSRPGLGTQYF
NA TRBJ1-6 NA TRBV9 TGTGCCAGCAGCCCCAGAACTAATTCACCCCTCCACTTT CASSPRTNSPLHF
TRBD2 TRBJ2-3 NA TRBV2 TGTGCCAGCAGACCGGGACTAGCGGGATTACAAGATACGCAGTATTTT CASRPGLAGLQDTQYF
NA TRBJ2-7 NA TRBV7-6 TGTGCCAGCAGCTTAGGTAGCAGGGCAAGCTCCTACGAGCAGTACTTC CASSLGSRASSYEQYF
NA TRBJ2-2 NA TRBV5-4 TGTGCCAGCAGCCCTACTCCCGGGGAGCTGTTTTTT CASSPTPGELFF
NA TRBJ1-6 few TRBV30 TGTGCCTGGACCCGGGACATTAATTCACCCCTCCACTTT CAWTRDINSPLHF
NA TRBJ2-1 many TRBV12-3/TRBV12-4 TGTGCCAGCAGTTGGCGCAACTCCTACAATGAGCAGTTCTTC CASSWRNSYNEQFF
NA TRBJ2-5 many TRBV20-1 TGCAGTGCTAGAATCAGCAGAGAGACCCAGTACTTC CSARISRETQYF
NA TRBJ1-2 many TRBV11-2 TGTGCCAGCAGCCCGACCATTACGCAGACCTATGGCTACACCTTC CASSPTITQTYGYTF
NA TRBJ2-1 NA TRBV11-2 TGTGCCAGCAGCTCTATAAAGGGCAGGCGCGATGAGCAGTTCTTC CASSSIKGRRDEQFF
TRBD1 TRBJ2-3 many TRBV19 TGTGCCAGCCAGGGACAGCGGACCACAGATACGCAGTATTTT CASQGQRTTDTQYF
NA TRBJ2-1 NA TRBV3-1 TGTGCCAGCAGCCAGGCGCCCCACAATGAGCAGTTCTTC CASSQAPHNEQFF
NA TRBJ2-7 many TRBV11-2 TGTGCCACCTCCCCCGAGGGAAATTCCTACGAGCAGTACTTC CATSPEGNSYEQYF
NA TRBJ1-5 NA TRBV2 TGTGCCAGCAAGAAAGACAGGAGCAATCAGCCCCAGCATTTT CASKKDRSNQPQHF
NA TRBJ2-3 NA TRBV28 TGTGCCAGCAGTTTATTGGGCAGGTTGGTCACAGATACGCAGTATTTT CASSLLGRLVTDTQYF
NA TRBJ2-1 many TRBV20-1 TGCAGTGCTCAACATGTGGGGGGAGATCTTGCGAGCTCCTACAATGAGCAGTTCTTC CSAQHVGGDLASSYNEQFF
NA TRBJ2-2 many TRBV11-2 TGTGCCAGCAGTCCAGATGGCATTACGTCCGGGGAGCTGTTTTTT CASSPDGITSGELFF
NA TRBJ2-7 many TRBV5-1 TGCGCCAGCGCGTCGGCAACCTACGAGCAGTACTTC CASASATYEQYF
NA TRBJ2-3 many TRBV7-3 TGTGCCAGCAGCCAGACATCGGATACGCAGTATTTT CASSQTSDTQYF
NA TRBJ2-1 NA TRBV6-2/TRBV6-3 TGTGCCAGCAGTTACGGAGACAATGAGCAGTTCTTC CASSYGDNEQFF
TRBD1 TRBJ1-4 NA TRBV6-1 TGTGCCAGCTGCTCCGGGACAGCCCCAGCAACTAATGAAAAACTGTTTTTT CASCSGTAPATNEKLFF
TRBD2 TRBJ2-2 many TRBV6-1 TGTGCCAGCAGTTTAAGCGGGAGGAGGAACGGGGAGCTGTTTTTT CASSLSGRRNGELFF
NA TRBJ2-6 many TRBV18 TGTGCCAGCTCCCCCGGAAACTCTGGGGCCAACGTCCTGACTTTC CASSPGNSGANVLTF
NA TRBJ2-3 NA TRBV20-1 TGCAGTGCTAGCTCTAATACGCAGTATTTT CSASSNTQYF
TRBD1 TRBJ1-2 many TRBV11-3 TGTGCCAGCAGCGTCCGGGACAGGGACGGCTACACCTTC CASSVRDRDGYTF
TRBD1 TRBJ2-3 NA TRBV12-3/TRBV12-4 TGTGCCAGCAGAATTAGGACAGGGGCAAGTGCAGATACGCAGTATTTT CASRIRTGASADTQYF
NA TRBJ1-1 NA TRBV19 TGTGCCAGTAGTATGGGGCCGAACACTGAAGCTTTCTTT CASSMGPNTEAFF
TRBD1 TRBJ1-1 many TRBV20-1 TGCAGTGCTTCCCAGGGGGTCGCTTTCTTT CSASQGVAFF
NA TRBJ2-2 NA TRBV10-3 TGTGCCATCAGTGTCCCCGAGGTAGCCGGGGAGCTGTTTTTT CAISVPEVAGELFF
TRBD1 TRBJ1-1 NA TRBV28 TGTGCCAGCAAACAGGGGGCTAAGGACGCTTTCTTT CASKQGAKDAFF
TRBD1 TRBJ2-1 many TRBV7-3 TGTGCCAGCAGCTTGACAGGGATCAGCAACAATGAGCAGTTCTTC CASSLTGISNNEQFF
TRBD2 TRBJ2-1 many TRBV6-1 TGTGCCAGCAGTCTAAGCGGGGGGTACTACAATGAGCAGTTCTTC CASSLSGGYYNEQFF
NA TRBJ1-4 many TRBV7-9 TGTGCCAGCAGCTCGTACAGGGCGGGTGGTGAAAAACTGTTTTTT CASSSYRAGGEKLFF
TRBD1 TRBJ1-1 many TRBV11-2 TGTGCCAGCAGCCCCCCGACAGGGAGCACTGAAGCTTTCTTT CASSPPTGSTEAFF
NA TRBJ2-1 NA TRBV10-2 TGCGCCAGCAGTGGAATCCGGGGTGAGCAGTTCTTC CASSGIRGEQFF
NA TRBJ2-7 many TRBV6-1 TGTGCCAGCAGTCCATATACTAGAAGTAACGAGCAGTACTTC CASSPYTRSNEQYF
TRBD1 TRBJ2-5 NA TRBV5-6 TGTGCCAGCAGCTTGTCTGGTGAGGGGGCGCGAGGTTGGACCCAGTACTTC CASSLSGEGARGWTQYF
TRBD2 TRBJ2-5 NA TRBV5-4 TGTGCCAGCAGCTTGAAGGTTAGCGGGACTTCTCAAGAGACCCAGTACTTC CASSLKVSGTSQETQYF
TRBD2 TRBJ2-5 many TRBV12-3/TRBV12-4 TGTGCCAGCAGTTTAACTAGCGGGAGTTTCGAGACCCAGTACTTC CASSLTSGSFETQYF
TRBD1 TRBJ1-1 many TRBV18 TGTGCCAGCTCACCAGACAGGGCCGAAGGAAGGGCTTTCTTT CASSPDRAEGRAFF
TRBD2 TRBJ2-5 NA TRBV6-2/TRBV6-3 TGTGCCAGCAGTTCGACCGGGACTAGCGGAAGCGCTCTGACCCAGTACTTC CASSSTGTSGSALTQYF
TRBD1 TRBJ1-4 many TRBV12-5 TGTGCTAGTGGTCCTTTGGGGACAGGGTTCAATAATGAAAAACTGTTTTTT CASGPLGTGFNNEKLFF
NA TRBJ1-4 many TRBV5-1 TGCGCCAGCAGCTTGGCGGACGCGGGGGAAAAACTGTTTTTT CASSLADAGEKLFF
TRBD1 TRBJ1-2 NA TRBV28 TGTGCCAGCAGTAACCCCGGGACAGGGAAGGTCTATGGCTACACCTTC CASSNPGTGKVYGYTF
NA TRBJ2-3 many TRBV30 TGTGCCTGGAGTGTAGGAGGAGGCGCAGATACGCAGTATTTT CAWSVGGGADTQYF
TRBD2 TRBJ2-5 NA TRBV4-1 TGCGCCAGCAGCCAAGATAACGGTAGCGGGAGGGCCGGAGAGACCCAGTACTTC CASSQDNGSGRAGETQYF